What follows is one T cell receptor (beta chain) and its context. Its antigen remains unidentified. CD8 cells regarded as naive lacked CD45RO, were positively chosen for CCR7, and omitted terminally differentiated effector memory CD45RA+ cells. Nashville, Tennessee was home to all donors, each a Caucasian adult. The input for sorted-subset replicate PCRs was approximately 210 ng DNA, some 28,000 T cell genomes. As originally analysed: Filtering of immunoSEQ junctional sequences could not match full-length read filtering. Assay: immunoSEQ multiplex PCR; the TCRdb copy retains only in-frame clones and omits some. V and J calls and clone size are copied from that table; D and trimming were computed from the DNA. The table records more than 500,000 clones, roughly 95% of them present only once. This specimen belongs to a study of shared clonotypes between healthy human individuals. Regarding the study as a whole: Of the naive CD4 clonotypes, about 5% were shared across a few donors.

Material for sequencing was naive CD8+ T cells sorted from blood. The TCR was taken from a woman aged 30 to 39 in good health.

The CDR3 sequence: CASSSRNRDRAVEKLFF. CDR3 in DNA: TGTGCCAGCAGTTCCCGAAACCGGGACAGGGCTGTTGAAAAACTGTTTTTT. The V call is TRBV28, the J call TRBJ1-4, with 9 bases lining up with TRBD1. There are 17 residues in the CDR3. V was clipped by 4 bases and J by 7 bases; unmatched bases: 13. The germline CDR1 and CDR2 sequences are MDHEN and SYDVKM.